This T cell receptor beta chain was sequenced during a study of blood T cell repertoires in COVID-19. Study context: The samples span acute and convalescent COVID-19 from the United States, Italy and Spain. T cells, B-cell-depleted T cells, or PBMCs provided the cDNA or gDNA that served as material.

This study enrolled people aged about 18 to 95 from roughly 24 US geographic areas. Recovery meant two consecutive negative NP/OP PCR tests, professional clearance, or resolved symptoms. V dropped 0 bases and J dropped 3; count of bases not matched to a gene: 14. The CDR3 is 20 residues long. The germline CDR1 and CDR2 sequences are SGDLS and YYNGEE. Repertoires were generated with immunoSEQ multiplex PCR, while TCRdb's copy carries only in-frame clones and drops some. Among about 170,000 clones listed, about four fifths were seen once. This receptor was identified in a man aged 50 to 59 who had recovered from COVID-19. The sample comprised PBMCs or T cells enriched from blood (not recorded which). This rearrangement joins TRBV9 to TRBJ1-5, with 11 positions matching TRBD1. The CDR3 DNA follows: TGTGCCAGCAGCGTAGTTTTAACCCACCGGGACAGGGGGGCCAATCAGCCCCAGCATTTT. It specifies CASSVVLTHRDRGANQPQHF.